This T cell receptor (beta chain) was documented in a study of Ad26.COV2.S vaccination and SARS-CoV-2 variants. This clone was detected only once. The treatment: some 19 received Ad26.COV2.S at low or high dose, single or two shots; 5 received placebo; per-sample allocation not given. It was on day 63 after the first vaccine or placebo injection that samples were taken. An adult of 18-55 years in Boston served as donor. The CDR3 is 14 residues long. Trimming removed 4 bases from V and 4 bases from J; junction bases left unmatched: 5. The germline V gene encodes CDR1 LGHDT and CDR2 YNNKEL (reference sequence). Clones were read by immunoSEQ multiplex PCR, and TCRdb kept only the in-frame ones, dropping some. The sample records more than 300,000 clones, 85% being singletons.

Specimen: peripheral blood, collected in a trial of Ad26.COV2.S vaccine versus placebo. The clonotype comes from a person aged 18-65 years who received the Ad26.COV2.S COVID-19 vaccine or a placebo. The rearrangement links TRBV3-1 (or the pseudogene TRBV3-2) to TRBJ2-3; 7 nucleotides agree with TRBD1. CDR3 amino acids: CASSRQGVADTQYF. The CDR3, as DNA: TGTGCCAGCAGCCGGCAGGGGGTGGCAGATACGCAGTATTTT.